The clone carrying this T cell receptor beta chain has more than one count but fewer than ten. No antigen is known for it. This record comes from a study of response to subunit inactivated influenza vaccine. General study findings and limits: It was suggested by the authors that few new T cells are recruited by each seasonal influenza vaccination.

TCRdb analysed the RT-PCR reads with MiXCR anew, one entry per CDR3 protein. The data hold more than 450,000 distinct CDR3 sequences, with about 11% observed a single time. The CDR3 extends over 15 amino acids. From germline, CDR1 is MNHEY and CDR2 SVGEGT. V was pared by 0 bases and J by 7 bases, with 12 bases between. This sample was also put to use in a study of T cells expressing NK-cell markers. That work states: In generating TCR beta cDNA, 5'RACE template switching with UMIs was used. Underlying the TCR beta repertoires were sorted CD3+CD56+NKG2C+, CD3+CD56+NKG2C- and CD3+CD56-NKG2C+ T cells. For several experiments, T cell sorting was restricted to the alpha-beta TCR population by means of an anti-gamma-delta TCR antibody.

The receptor comes from a man between 45 and 60 years old who received an inactivated influenza vaccine. This chain joins TRBV6-2 or TRBV6-3 and TRBJ2-2; D gene unclear. The sequenced sample was PBMCs from blood, obtained on the day of vaccination. CDR3 sequence: CASSYSIGGRGELFF. In nucleotides, the CDR3 is TGTGCCAGCAGTTACTCGATCGGCGGACGCGGGGAGCTGTTTTTT.